Listed here are 32 T cell receptor beta chains from one sample, sequenced in a study of T cell responses to AZD1222 COVID-19 vaccine. The assay was immunoSEQ multiplex PCR, and TCRdb's table has in-frame clones only and misses some. The sample records about 50,000 clones, roughly 80% being singletons. This sample comprised peripheral blood, obtained 28 days after the second AZD1222 dose. All receptors come from an adult who received the AZD1222 COVID-19 vaccine.

V and J are TRBV3-1 (or the pseudogene TRBV3-2) and TRBJ1-1; 9 nucleotides match TRBD1. This CDR3 contains 13 residues. The trim removed 6 bases at V and 6 bases at J, leaving 5 bases unmatched. The germline gives CDR1 LGHDT, CDR2 YNNKEL (reference sequence). CDR3 bases: TGTGCCAGCAGGGGGACAGGGTCTTCTGAAGCTTTCTTT. It specifies CASRGTGSSEAFF.

The rearrangement links TRBV7-9 to TRBJ2-7; D gene ambiguous. The V gene lost 1 base and the J gene lost 2 bases, with 9 bases spanning the gap. Per germline, CDR1 SEHNR and CDR2 FQNEAQ (reference sequence). CDR3 size: 14 residues. The CDR3 bases are TGTGCCAGCAGCTTAGATGTCTCAACCTACGAGCAGTACTTC. Protein sequence: CASSLDVSTYEQYF.

This clone showed up just once. The rearrangement links TRBV28 to TRBJ1-5; D possibly corresponds to TRBD1 (6 bases). Germline V gene lookup returns CDR1 MDHEN and CDR2 SYDVKM. The CDR3 is 14 residues long. The V end was cut by 6 bases, the J end by 3 bases, with 12 bases between. CDR3 coding DNA: TGTGCCAGCAGCCGGACAGCCCTCAATCAGCCCCAGCATTTT. Its protein is CASSRTALNQPQHF. Together with reference TRBV28 and TRBJ1-5, the CDR3 gives the full variable domain: DVKVTQSSRYLVKRTGEKVFLECVQDMDHENMFWYRQDPGLGLRLIYFSYDVKMKEKGDIPEGYSVSREKKERFSLILESASTNQTSMYLCASSRTALNQPQHFGDGTRLSIL.

This clone was seen just once. The chain is built from TRBV7-9 and TRBJ1-4; TRBD1 is a possible D gene (5 bases). The CDR3 is 13 residues long. Trimming took off 7 bases at V and 8 bases at J, with 14 bases between the two ends. From germline, CDR1 is SEHNR and CDR2 FQNEAQ (reference sequence). The CDR3 region is CASMRSGGEKLFF. The CDR3 DNA follows: TGTGCCAGCATGAGGTCGGGGGGGGAAAAACTGTTTTTT.

The chain uses TRBV5-3 and TRBJ1-2; 11 bases match TRBD1. TRBV5-3 is placed among ORFs of uncertain function. The CDR3 has 16 residues. Losses at the gene ends were 4 bases for V and 4 bases for J; bases not matched to a gene: 9. The CDR3 nucleotides are TGTGCCAGAAGCCGCTCGGACAGGGGGCTACTCTATGGCTACACCTTC. Residues: CARSRSDRGLLYGYTF.

The chain joins TRBV10-1 to TRBJ1-2, with 7 bases matching TRBD1. V trimming: 4 bases; J trimming: 7 bases; junction bases outside the gene matches: 12. The CDR3 loop spans 15 amino acids. Looked up from germline, CDR1 is WNHNN and CDR2 is SYGVQD (reference sequence). CDR3 sequence reads: CASSATGAARSGYTF. CDR3 sequence (DNA): TGCGCCAGCAGTGCAACAGGGGCGGCTAGGAGTGGCTACACCTTC.

The genes are TRBV28 and TRBJ1-5; D unresolved. The CDR3 contains 12 residues. V was trimmed by 5 bases and J by 5 bases, leaving 7 bases between them. Germline CDR1 and CDR2: MDHEN and SYDVKM. The CDR3 nucleotides read TGTGCCAGCAGTACGCCTCATCAGCCCCAGCATTTT. Translating gives CASSTPHQPQHF.

This chain connects TRBV5-1 to TRBJ1-3, with TRBD1 identical over 7 bases. The CDR3 runs to 16 residues. Germline-derived CDR1 and CDR2 are SGHRS and YFSETQ. J was trimmed by 1 base and V by 3 bases; bases with no gene match: 7. In nucleotides, the CDR3 is TGCGCCAGCAGCTACACAGGGGTGGGTTCTGGAAACACCATATATTTT. This encodes CASSYTGVGSGNTIYF.

This sequence joins TRBV28 and TRBJ1-2, with D possibly being TRBD1 (6 bases). The CDR3 contains 14 residues. V shed 6 bases and J shed 4 bases, with 15 bases lying between them. CDR1 and CDR2 from the germline V gene are MDHEN and SYDVKM. This CDR3 reads CASSLGGGAYGYTF. The DNA of the CDR3 is TGTGCCAGCAGCCTAGGGGGGGGCGCCTATGGCTACACCTTC.

The DNA for the CDR3 is TGTGCCAGCAGCCTACGGGGGTTAAGGAACAATGAGCAGTTCTTC. Translating gives CASSLRGLRNNEQFF. V and J are TRBV11-1 and TRBJ2-1; possible D gene TRBD2, 6 bases. The CDR3 spans 15 residues. V was trimmed by 5 bases and J by 5 bases, leaving 16 bases between them. From germline, CDR1 is SGHAT and CDR2 FQDESV (reference sequence).

This clone showed up just a few times. The rearrangement joins TRBV24-1 to TRBJ2-1; the D gene is possibly TRBD1 (6 bases). The CDR3 contains 17 residues. Trimming shortened V by 3 bases and J by 0 bases, and 14 bases separated the two germline ends. CDR1 is KGHDR, CDR2 SFDVKD, per germline. The CDR3 DNA sequence: TGTGCCACCAGTGATATCCCCAGGACAGCCTCCTACAATGAGCAGTTCTTC. Protein: CATSDIPRTASYNEQFF.

V and J are TRBV5-1 and TRBJ1-2; maybe TRBD1 (6 bases). In germline, CDR1 is SGHRS, CDR2 YFSETQ. The CDR3 sequence is 15 residues long. V was pared by 3 bases and J by 4 bases, with 16 bases between. CDR3 DNA: TGCGCCAGCAGCTCGTCGACAGGAGAGATCTATGGCTACACCTTC. This translates into CASSSSTGEIYGYTF.

The chain combines TRBV5-6 with TRBJ2-2, with D unclear. Deletions cut 0 bases from V and 2 bases from J, with 5 bases between. CDR1 is SGHDT, CDR2 YYEEEE, per germline. The CDR3 length is 14 residues. The CDR3 sequence is CASSLGPNTGELFF. The CDR3 DNA reads TGTGCCAGCAGCTTGGGTCCAAACACCGGGGAGCTGTTTTTT.

The V gene is TRBV7-3, the J gene TRBJ2-5, with 8 nucleotides matching TRBD2. Germline V lookup: CDR1 SGHTA, CDR2 FQGTGA. CDR3 size: 13 residues. Trimming cost V 2 bases and J 4 bases; bases outside gene matches: 0. CDR3 sequence: CASSLAGGETQYF. The CDR3 coding sequence is TGTGCCAGCAGCTTAGCGGGAGGAGAGACCCAGTACTTC.

The V gene is TRBV6-6, the J gene TRBJ2-7; 7 positions agree with TRBD1. Trimming at V came to 5 bases and at J to 5 bases, leaving 9 bases not matched to a gene. This CDR3 is built from 14 residues. Germline V CDR1 and CDR2: MNHNY, SVGAGI (reference sequence). The DNA of the CDR3 is TGTGCCAGCAGTCTCGACAGGGAGCACCACGAGCAGTACGTC. Translation: CASSLDREHHEQYV.

The J gene is TRBJ2-7, the V gene TRBV27, with 8 bases that match TRBD1. From germline, CDR1 is MNHEY and CDR2 SMNVEV (reference sequence). The CDR3 is made up of 13 amino acids. With 11 bases clipped from V and 3 bases from J, the junction kept 9 bases outside the gene matches. The CDR3 nucleotides are TGTGCCTCCAGCATGGACAGGGACTACGAGCAGTACTTC. This translates into CASSMDRDYEQYF.

The rearrangement links TRBV2 to TRBJ1-6; 8 positions agree with TRBD1. V shed 7 bases and J 5 bases; nucleotides not matched to a gene: 4. The CDR3 has 14 residues. Germline V gene sequence: CDR1 SNHLY, CDR2 FYNNEI. The DNA for the CDR3 is TGTGCCAGCAAATCGGACAGGGATAATTCACCCCTCCACTTT. Amino acid sequence: CASKSDRDNSPLHF.

This rearrangement joins TRBV5-1 to TRBJ2-2; no definite D call. The CDR3 has 16 amino acids. Germline V lookup: CDR1 SGHRS, CDR2 YFSETQ. Trimming left V 1 base short and J 2 bases short, with 12 bases between. CDR3 sequence reads: CASSLWGLGNTGELFF. CDR3 DNA: TGCGCCAGCAGCTTGTGGGGTCTAGGAAACACCGGGGAGCTGTTTTTT.

This clone has only one observation. This chain connects TRBV7-3 to TRBJ2-2, with 10 nucleotides matching TRBD2. The CDR3 totals 15 residues. Germline trimming cut 5 bases from V and 6 bases from J; bases unmatched to any gene: 6. Germline assignment: CDR1 SGHTA and CDR2 FQGTGA. As DNA, the CDR3 is TGTGCCAGCAGCCAAGCGGGAGGGTACGCCGGGGAGCTGTTTTTT. It encodes CASSQAGGYAGELFF.

This chain links TRBV5-4 with TRBJ1-2; 7 positions agree with TRBD1. Germline V gene data show CDR1 as SGHNT and CDR2 as YYREEE (reference sequence). The junction had 8 bases not matched to a gene; V was cut back by 4 bases and J by 5 bases. The CDR3 extends over 14 amino acids. In nucleotides, the CDR3 is TGTGCCAGCAGCGAGGGACAGATTCATTATGGCTACACCTTC. The encoded protein is CASSEGQIHYGYTF.

Here the CDR3 reads CASSSTGPAGSPLHF. The CDR3 DNA sequence: TGTGCCAGCAGTTCGACAGGGCCGGCAGGATCACCCCTCCACTTT. The rearrangement uses TRBV6-1 and TRBJ1-6; 7 positions agree with TRBD1. The CDR3 totals 15 residues. V lost 5 bases to trimming and J lost 10 bases; unmatched junction nucleotides: 11. Germline CDR1 is MNHNS and CDR2 is SASEGT.

V is TRBV7-8 and J is TRBJ1-1, with 9 bases that match TRBD1. Per the germline V gene, CDR1 is SGHVS and CDR2 is FQNEAQ. V trimming: 5 bases; J trimming: 6 bases; junction bases outside the gene matches: 13. The CDR3 is 16 amino acids. For the CDR3, the DNA is TGTGCCAGCAGCGGTCTAGGAGGGACAGGGCATTCTGAAGCTTTCTTT. Residues: CASSGLGGTGHSEAFF.

J is TRBJ1-5 and V is TRBV28; TRBD1 aligns across 7 bases. The CDR3 length is 14 residues. With 7 bases clipped from V and 4 bases from J, the junction kept 7 bases outside the gene matches. In germline, CDR1 is MDHEN, CDR2 SYDVKM. This chain's CDR3 is CASTPGGMNQPQHF. Written as DNA, the CDR3 is TGTGCCAGCACCCCAGGGGGAATGAATCAGCCCCAGCATTTT.

The chain carries TRBV11-1 and TRBJ1-6; D unclear. Trimming cost V 2 bases and J 5 bases, with 7 bases left between them. Germline values: CDR1 SGHAT, CDR2 FQDESV (reference sequence). The CDR3 consists of 14 residues. The CDR3 sequence is CASSLRGNNSPLHF. DNA of the CDR3: TGTGCCAGCAGCTTACGGGGAAATAATTCACCCCTCCACTTT.

The chain has TRBV3-1 (or the pseudogene TRBV3-2) and TRBJ1-2, with 8 bases that match TRBD1. V lost 3 bases to trimming and J lost 0 bases; unmatched junction nucleotides: 9. This CDR3 has 17 residues. Germline values: CDR1 LGHDT, CDR2 YNNKEL (reference sequence). CDR3 nucleotides: TGTGCCAGCAGCCAGGGACCAGGGGGCCTGACTAACTATGGCTACACCTTC. Its translation is CASSQGPGGLTNYGYTF.

This chain uses TRBV19 with TRBJ1-5, with D possibly matching TRBD1 (5 bases). Germline loops: CDR1 LNHDA, CDR2 SQIVND (reference sequence). V lost 6 bases and J 12 bases, leaving 27 bases between the germline ends. The CDR3 contains 16 residues. CDR3 coding DNA: TGTGCCAGTAGAGGACAAGGTTTGGGATCAGCCCCCGACCAGCATTTT. Translated: CASRGQGLGSAPDQHF.

Comments on this clone: A junction end diverges from the germline sequence, so it may reflect a read error. This chain links TRBV7-7 with TRBJ2-2; 9 bases are shared with TRBD2. Looked up from germline, CDR1 is SSHAT and CDR2 is FNYEAQ (reference sequence). This CDR3 region has 16 residues. The CDR3 protein is CASSLNSLAGTVELFF. In nucleotides, the CDR3 is TGTGCTAGCAGCTTAAACTCTCTAGCGGGGACGGTCGAGCTGTTTTTT.

Only a few counts were recorded for this clone. V gene TRBV5-1 combines with J gene TRBJ1-1; a weak D match, TRBD1 (5 bases). The CDR3 runs to 14 residues. The ends were cut back, 1 base at V and 1 base at J, with 8 bases in the middle. Germline lookup yields CDR1 SGHRS and CDR2 YFSETQ. The CDR3 region has the DNA TGCGCCAGCAGCTTGTCCAGGGCGAACACTGAAGCTTTCTTT. It codes for CASSLSRANTEAFF.

CDR3 sequence reads: CASTQTRQGLAGANVLTF. Here the CDR3 DNA reads TGTGCCAGCACCCAAACGAGGCAGGGACTGGCCGGGGCCAACGTCCTGACTTTC. The chain uses TRBV11-2 and TRBJ2-6; weak D call: TRBD2 (6 bases). The CDR3 has 18 amino acids. CDR1 is SGHAT, CDR2 FQNNGV, per germline. The ends were cut back, 7 bases at V and 4 bases at J, with 23 bases in the middle.

The chain joins TRBV9 to TRBJ2-7; 9 bases agree with TRBD1. CDR3 length: 15 residues. V was clipped by 0 bases and J by 6 bases; unmatched bases: 7. Germline CDR1 SGDLS, CDR2 YYNGEE. DNA of the CDR3: TGTGCCAGCAGCGTAGAGGGACAGGGTCCTGTCGAGCAGTACTTC. It yields the protein CASSVEGQGPVEQYF. Full variable domain (remainder filled in from reference TRBV9 and TRBJ2-7): DSGVTQTPKHLITATGQRVTLRCSPRSGDLSVYWYQQSLDQGLQFLIQYYNGEERAKGNILERFSAQQFPDLHSELNLSSLELGDSALYFCASSVEGQGPVEQYFGPGTRLTVT.

The rearrangement uses TRBV12-3 or TRBV12-4 and TRBJ1-1, with unresolved D. This CDR3 has 13 residues. Trimming pared 1 base from V and 9 bases from J, leaving 12 bases between. In DNA form, the CDR3 reads TGTGCCAGCAGTTTAGTGGGCAGCTTGAAAGCTTTCTTT. Residues: CASSLVGSLKAFF.

The chain carries TRBV2 and TRBJ2-7, with D unresolved. The CDR3 runs to 14 residues. The germline gives CDR1 SNHLY, CDR2 FYNNEI. V was clipped by 4 bases and J by 6 bases, with 16 bases between them. This chain's CDR3 is CASSVKRSLGEQYV. CDR3 nucleotide sequence: TGTGCCAGCAGTGTCAAGCGTTCCTTGGGCGAGCAGTACGTC.